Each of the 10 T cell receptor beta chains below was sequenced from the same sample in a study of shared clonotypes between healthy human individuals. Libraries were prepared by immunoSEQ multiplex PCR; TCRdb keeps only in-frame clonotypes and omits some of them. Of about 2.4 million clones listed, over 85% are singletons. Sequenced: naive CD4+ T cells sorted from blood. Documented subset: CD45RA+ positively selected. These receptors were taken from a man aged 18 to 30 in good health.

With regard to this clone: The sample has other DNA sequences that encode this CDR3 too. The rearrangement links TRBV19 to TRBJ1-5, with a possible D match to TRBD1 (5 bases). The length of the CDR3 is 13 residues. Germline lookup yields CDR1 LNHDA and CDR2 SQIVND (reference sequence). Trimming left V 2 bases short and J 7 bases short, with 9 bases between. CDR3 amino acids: CASSIPGDQPQHF. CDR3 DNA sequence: TGTGCCAGTAGTATACCGGGGGACCAGCCCCAGCATTTT. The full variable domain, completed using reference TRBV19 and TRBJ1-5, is DGGITQSPKYLFRKEGQNVTLSCEQNLNHDAMYWYRQDPGQGLRLIYYSQIVNDFQKGDIAEGYSVSREKKESFPLTVTSAQKNPTAFYLCASSIPGDQPQHFGDGTRLSIL.

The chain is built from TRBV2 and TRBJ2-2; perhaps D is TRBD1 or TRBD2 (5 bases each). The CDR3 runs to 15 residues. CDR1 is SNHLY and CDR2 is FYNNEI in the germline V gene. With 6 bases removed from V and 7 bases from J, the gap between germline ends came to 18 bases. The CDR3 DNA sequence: TGTGCCAGCAGGGGGGAATCATCGGTGGGCGGGGAGCTGTTTTTT. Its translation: CASRGESSVGGELFF.

CDR3 sequence: CASSAPGLQYEQYF. The CDR3 DNA follows: TGTGCCAGCAGTGCCCCGGGACTTCAATACGAGCAGTACTTC. The chain carries TRBV2 and TRBJ2-7; D might be TRBD2 (6 bases). V shed 4 bases and J shed 4 bases, with 14 bases lying between them. This CDR3 region has 14 residues. Germline assignment: CDR1 SNHLY and CDR2 FYNNEI.

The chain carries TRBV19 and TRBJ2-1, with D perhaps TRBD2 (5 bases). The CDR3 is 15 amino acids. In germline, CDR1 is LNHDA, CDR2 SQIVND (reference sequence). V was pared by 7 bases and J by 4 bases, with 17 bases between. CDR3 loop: CASTTGESLYNEQFF. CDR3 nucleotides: TGTGCCAGTACCACTGGGGAGTCCCTATACAATGAGCAGTTCTTC.

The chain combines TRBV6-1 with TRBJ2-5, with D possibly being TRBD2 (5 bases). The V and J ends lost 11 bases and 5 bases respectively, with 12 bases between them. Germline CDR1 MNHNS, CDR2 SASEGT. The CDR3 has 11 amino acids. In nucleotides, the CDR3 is TGTGCCGCTCGTCGAGGGGAGACCCAGTACTTC. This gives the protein CAARRGETQYF.

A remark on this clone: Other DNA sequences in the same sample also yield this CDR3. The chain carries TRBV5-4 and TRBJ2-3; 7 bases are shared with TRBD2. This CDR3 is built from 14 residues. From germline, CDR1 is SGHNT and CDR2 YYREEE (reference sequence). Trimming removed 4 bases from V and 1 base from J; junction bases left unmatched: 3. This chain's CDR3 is CASSRAGGTDTQYF. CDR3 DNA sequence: TGTGCCAGCAGCCGGGCGGGGGGCACAGATACGCAGTATTTT.

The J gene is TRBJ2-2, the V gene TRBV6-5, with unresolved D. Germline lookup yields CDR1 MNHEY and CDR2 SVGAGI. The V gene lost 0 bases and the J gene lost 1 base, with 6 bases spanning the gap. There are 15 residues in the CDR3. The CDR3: CASSYSYRNTGELFF. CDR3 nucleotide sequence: TGTGCCAGCAGTTACTCTTACAGGAACACCGGGGAGCTGTTTTTT.

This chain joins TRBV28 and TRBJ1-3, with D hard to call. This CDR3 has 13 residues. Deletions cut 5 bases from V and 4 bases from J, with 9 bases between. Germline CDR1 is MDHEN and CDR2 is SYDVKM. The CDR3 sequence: CASSPPQGNTIYF. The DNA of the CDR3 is TGTGCCAGCAGTCCCCCCCAGGGAAACACCATATATTTT.

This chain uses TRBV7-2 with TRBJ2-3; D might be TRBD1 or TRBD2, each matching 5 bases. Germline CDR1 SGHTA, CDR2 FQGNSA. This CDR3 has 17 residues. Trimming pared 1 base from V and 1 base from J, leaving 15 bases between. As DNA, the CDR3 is TGTGCCAGCAGCTTAGGCCTGGGGCGGGCGCGCACAGATACGCAGTATTTT. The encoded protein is CASSLGLGRARTDTQYF.

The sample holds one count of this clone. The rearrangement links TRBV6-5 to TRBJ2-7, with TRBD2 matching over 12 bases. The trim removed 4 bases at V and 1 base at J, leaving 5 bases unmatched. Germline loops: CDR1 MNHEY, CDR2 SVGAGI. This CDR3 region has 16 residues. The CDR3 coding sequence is TGTGCCAGCAGTTCCTTCGGACTAGCGGGATCCTACGAGCAGTACTTC. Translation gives CASSSFGLAGSYEQYF.